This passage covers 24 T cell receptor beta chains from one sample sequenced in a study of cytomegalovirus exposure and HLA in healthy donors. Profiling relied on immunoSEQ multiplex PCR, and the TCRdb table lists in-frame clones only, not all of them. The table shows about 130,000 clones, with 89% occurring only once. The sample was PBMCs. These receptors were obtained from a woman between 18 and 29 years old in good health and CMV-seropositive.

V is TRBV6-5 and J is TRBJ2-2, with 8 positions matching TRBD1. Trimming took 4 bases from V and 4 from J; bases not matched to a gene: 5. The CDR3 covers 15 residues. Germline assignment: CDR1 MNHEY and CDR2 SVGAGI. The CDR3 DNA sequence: TGTGCCAGCAGTTCAGGGGGCGCGGGCACCGGGGAGCTGTTTTTT. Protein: CASSSGGAGTGELFF.

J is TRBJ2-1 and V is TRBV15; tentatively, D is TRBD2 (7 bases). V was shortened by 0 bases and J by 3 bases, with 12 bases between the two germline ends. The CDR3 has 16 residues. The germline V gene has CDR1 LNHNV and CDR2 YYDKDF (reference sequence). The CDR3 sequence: CATSRDREGVYNEQFF. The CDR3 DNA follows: TGTGCCACCAGCAGAGATAGGGAGGGGGTCTACAATGAGCAGTTCTTC. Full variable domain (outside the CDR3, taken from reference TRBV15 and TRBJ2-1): DAMVIQNPRYQVTQFGKPVTLSCSQTLNHNVMYWYQQKSSQAPKLLFHYYDKDFNNEADTPDNFQSRRPNTSFCFLDIRSPGLGDTAMYLCATSRDREGVYNEQFFGPGTRLTVL.

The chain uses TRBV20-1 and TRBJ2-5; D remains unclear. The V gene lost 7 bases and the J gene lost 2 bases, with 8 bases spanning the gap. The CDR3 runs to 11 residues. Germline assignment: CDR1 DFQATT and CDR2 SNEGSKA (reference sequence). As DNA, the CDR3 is TGCAGTGTAAGAGGACAAGAGACCCAGTACTTC. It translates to CSVRGQETQYF.

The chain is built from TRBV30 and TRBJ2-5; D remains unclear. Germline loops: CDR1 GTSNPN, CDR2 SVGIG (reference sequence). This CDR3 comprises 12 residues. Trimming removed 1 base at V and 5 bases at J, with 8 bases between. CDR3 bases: TGTGCCTGGAGTGGCTCCGGGGAGACCCAGTACTTC. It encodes CAWSGSGETQYF.

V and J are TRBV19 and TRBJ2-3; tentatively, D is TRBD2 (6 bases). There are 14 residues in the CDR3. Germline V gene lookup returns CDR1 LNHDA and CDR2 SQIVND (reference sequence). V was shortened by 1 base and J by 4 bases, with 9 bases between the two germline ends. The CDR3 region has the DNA TGTGCCAGTAGTATAGTTAGCGGTTCAGATACGCAGTATTTT. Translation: CASSIVSGSDTQYF.

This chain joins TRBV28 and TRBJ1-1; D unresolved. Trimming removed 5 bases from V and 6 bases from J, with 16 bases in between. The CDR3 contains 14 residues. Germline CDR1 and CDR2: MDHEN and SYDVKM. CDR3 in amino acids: CASSPRGLWAEAFF. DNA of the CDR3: TGTGCCAGCAGTCCTCGGGGTCTCTGGGCTGAAGCTTTCTTT. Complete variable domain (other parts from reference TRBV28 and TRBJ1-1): DVKVTQSSRYLVKRTGEKVFLECVQDMDHENMFWYRQDPGLGLRLIYFSYDVKMKEKGDIPEGYSVSREKKERFSLILESASTNQTSMYLCASSPRGLWAEAFFGQGTRLTVV.

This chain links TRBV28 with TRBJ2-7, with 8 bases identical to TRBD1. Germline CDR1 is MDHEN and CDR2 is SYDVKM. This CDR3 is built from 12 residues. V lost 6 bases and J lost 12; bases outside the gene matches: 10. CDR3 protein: CASSIGTGQPYF. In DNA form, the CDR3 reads TGTGCCAGCAGCATAGGGACAGGACAACCGTACTTC. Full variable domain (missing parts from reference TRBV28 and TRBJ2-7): DVKVTQSSRYLVKRTGEKVFLECVQDMDHENMFWYRQDPGLGLRLIYFSYDVKMKEKGDIPEGYSVSREKKERFSLILESASTNQTSMYLCASSIGTGQPYFGPGTRLTVT.

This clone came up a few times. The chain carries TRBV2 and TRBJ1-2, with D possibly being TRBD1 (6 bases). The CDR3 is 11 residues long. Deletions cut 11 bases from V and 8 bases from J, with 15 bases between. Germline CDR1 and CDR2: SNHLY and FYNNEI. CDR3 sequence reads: CAGGRGGGYTF. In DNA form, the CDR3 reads TGTGCCGGGGGAAGGGGGGGCGGCTACACCTTC.

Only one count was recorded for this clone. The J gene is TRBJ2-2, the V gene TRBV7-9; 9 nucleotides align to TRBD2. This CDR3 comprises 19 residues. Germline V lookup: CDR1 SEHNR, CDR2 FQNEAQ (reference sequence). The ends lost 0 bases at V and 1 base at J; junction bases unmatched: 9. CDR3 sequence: CASSLAGSGGTRNTGELFF. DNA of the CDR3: TGTGCCAGCAGCTTAGCTGGGAGCGGGGGGACACGGAACACCGGGGAGCTGTTTTTT.

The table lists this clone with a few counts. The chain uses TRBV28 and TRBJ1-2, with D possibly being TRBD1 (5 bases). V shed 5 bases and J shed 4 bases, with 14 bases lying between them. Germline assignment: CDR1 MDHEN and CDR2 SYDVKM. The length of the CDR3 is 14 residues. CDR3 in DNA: TGTGCCAGCAGTGCCGCCAGGGCGGTCTATGGCTACACCTTC. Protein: CASSAARAVYGYTF.

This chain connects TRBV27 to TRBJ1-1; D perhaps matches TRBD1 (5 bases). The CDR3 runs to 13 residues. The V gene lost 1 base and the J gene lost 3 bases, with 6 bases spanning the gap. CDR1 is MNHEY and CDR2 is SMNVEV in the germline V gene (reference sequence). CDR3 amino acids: CASSLFRDTEAFF. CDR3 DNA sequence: TGTGCCAGCAGTTTATTCAGGGACACTGAAGCTTTCTTT.

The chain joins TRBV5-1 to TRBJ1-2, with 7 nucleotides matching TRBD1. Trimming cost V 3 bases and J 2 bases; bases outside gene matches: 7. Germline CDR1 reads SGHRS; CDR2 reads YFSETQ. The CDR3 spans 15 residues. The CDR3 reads CASSSPGQKNYGYTF. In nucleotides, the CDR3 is TGCGCCAGCAGCTCGCCGGGACAGAAGAACTATGGCTACACCTTC. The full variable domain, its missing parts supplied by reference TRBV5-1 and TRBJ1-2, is KAGVTQTPRYLIKTRGQQVTLSCSPISGHRSVSWYQQTPGQGLQFLFEYFSETQRNKGNFPGRFSGRQFSNSRSEMNVSTLELGDSALYLCASSSPGQKNYGYTFGSGTRLTVV.

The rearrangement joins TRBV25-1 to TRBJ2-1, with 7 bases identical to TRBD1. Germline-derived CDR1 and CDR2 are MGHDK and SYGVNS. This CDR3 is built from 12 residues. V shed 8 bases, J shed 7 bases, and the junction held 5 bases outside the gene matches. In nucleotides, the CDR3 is TGTGCCAGCGATGACAGGGTAAATGAGCAGTTCTTC. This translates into CASDDRVNEQFF.

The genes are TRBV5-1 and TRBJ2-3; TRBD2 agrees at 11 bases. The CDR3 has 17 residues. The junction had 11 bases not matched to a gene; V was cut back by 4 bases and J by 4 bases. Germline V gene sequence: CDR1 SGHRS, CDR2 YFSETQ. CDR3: CASSPLVISGGADTQYF. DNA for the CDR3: TGCGCCAGCAGCCCCCTAGTTATTAGCGGGGGGGCAGATACGCAGTATTTT.

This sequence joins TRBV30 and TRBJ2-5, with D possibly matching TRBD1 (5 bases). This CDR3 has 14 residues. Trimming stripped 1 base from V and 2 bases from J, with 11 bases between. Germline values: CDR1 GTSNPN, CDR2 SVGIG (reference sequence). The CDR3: CAWSEWGSQETQYF. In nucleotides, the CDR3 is TGTGCCTGGAGTGAGTGGGGCTCACAAGAGACCCAGTACTTC. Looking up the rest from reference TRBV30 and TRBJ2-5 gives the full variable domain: SQTIHQWPATLVQPVGSPLSLECTVEGTSNPNLYWYRQAAGRGLQLLFYSVGIGQISSEVPQNLSASRPQDRQFILSSKKLLLSDSGFYLCAWSEWGSQETQYFGPGTRLLVL.

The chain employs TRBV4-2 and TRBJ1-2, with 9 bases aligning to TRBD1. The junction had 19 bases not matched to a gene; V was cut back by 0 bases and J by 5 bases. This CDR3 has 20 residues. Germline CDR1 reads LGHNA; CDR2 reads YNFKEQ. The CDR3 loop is CASSQDFYRGRILYRYGYTF. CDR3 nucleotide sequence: TGTGCCAGCAGCCAAGATTTTTACAGGGGGCGCATCCTATATCGTTATGGCTACACCTTC.

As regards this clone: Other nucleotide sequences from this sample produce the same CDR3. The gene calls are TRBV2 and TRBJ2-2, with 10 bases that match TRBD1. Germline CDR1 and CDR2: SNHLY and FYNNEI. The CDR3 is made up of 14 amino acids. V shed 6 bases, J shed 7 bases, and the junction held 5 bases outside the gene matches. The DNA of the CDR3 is TGTGCCAGCAGCTGGACAGGGGGAAGCGGGGAGCTGTTTTTT. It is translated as CASSWTGGSGELFF.

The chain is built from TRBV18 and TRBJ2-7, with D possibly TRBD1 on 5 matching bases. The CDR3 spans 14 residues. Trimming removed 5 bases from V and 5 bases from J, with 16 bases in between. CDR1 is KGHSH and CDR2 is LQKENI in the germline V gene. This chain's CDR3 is CASSTSGRGNEQYF. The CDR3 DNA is TGTGCCAGCTCAACTTCAGGAAGGGGCAACGAGCAGTACTTC. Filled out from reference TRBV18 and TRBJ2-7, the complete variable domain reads NAGVMQNPRHLVRRRGQEARLRCSPMKGHSHVYWYRQLPEEGLKFMVYLQKENIIDESGMPKERFSAEFPKEGPSILRIQQVVRGDSAAYFCASSTSGRGNEQYFGPGTRLTVT.

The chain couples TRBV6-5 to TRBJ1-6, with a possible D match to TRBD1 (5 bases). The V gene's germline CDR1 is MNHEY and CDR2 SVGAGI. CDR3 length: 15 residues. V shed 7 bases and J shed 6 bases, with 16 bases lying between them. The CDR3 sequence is CASTPRDYTNSPLHF. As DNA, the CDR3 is TGTGCCAGCACCCCGAGGGACTATACTAATTCACCCCTCCACTTT.

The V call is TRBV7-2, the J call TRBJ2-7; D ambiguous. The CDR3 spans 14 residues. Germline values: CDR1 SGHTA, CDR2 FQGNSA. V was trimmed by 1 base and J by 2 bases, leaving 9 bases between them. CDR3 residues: CASSLGQVTYEQYF. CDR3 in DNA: TGTGCCAGCAGCTTAGGGCAGGTAACCTACGAGCAGTACTTC.

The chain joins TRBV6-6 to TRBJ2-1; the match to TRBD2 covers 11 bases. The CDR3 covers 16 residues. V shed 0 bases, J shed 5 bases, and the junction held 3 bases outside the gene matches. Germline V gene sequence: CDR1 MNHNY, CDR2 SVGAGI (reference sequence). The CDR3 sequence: CASSYSTSGVNNEQFF. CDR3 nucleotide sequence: TGTGCCAGCAGTTACTCGACTAGCGGGGTAAACAATGAGCAGTTCTTC.

In DNA form, the CDR3 reads TGTGCCAGCAGCTTCGGGGGGCGGGGAAGCAATCAGCCCCAGCATTTT. Translated, it gives CASSFGGRGSNQPQHF. V and J are TRBV5-4 and TRBJ1-5; D is possibly TRBD1 (6 bases). The ends were cut back, 2 bases at V and 1 base at J, with 13 bases in the middle. The V gene's germline CDR1 is SGHNT and CDR2 YYREEE (reference sequence). The CDR3 is 16 residues long.

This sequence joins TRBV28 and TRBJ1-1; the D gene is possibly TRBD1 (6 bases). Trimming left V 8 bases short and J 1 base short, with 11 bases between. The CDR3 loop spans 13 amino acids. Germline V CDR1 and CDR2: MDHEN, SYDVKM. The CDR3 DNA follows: TGTGCCAGCTTACAGGGTTGGAACACTGAAGCTTTCTTT. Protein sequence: CASLQGWNTEAFF.

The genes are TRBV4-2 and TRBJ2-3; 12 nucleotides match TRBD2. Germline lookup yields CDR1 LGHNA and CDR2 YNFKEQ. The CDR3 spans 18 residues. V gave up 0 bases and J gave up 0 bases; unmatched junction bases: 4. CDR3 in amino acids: CASSQERTSGGSTDTQYF. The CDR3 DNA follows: TGTGCCAGCAGCCAAGAGCGCACTAGCGGGGGGAGCACAGATACGCAGTATTTT.